A single sample gave rise to the 8 T cell receptor beta chains below, sequenced in a study of CD8 T cells in ankylosing spondylitis. What these receptors recognize is not known. From the 5' RACE reads, TCRdb called clonotypes with MiXCR, one entry per CDR3 protein. The sample has fewer than 650,000 distinct CDR3 sequences, 10% to 15% seen once. General study results and limits: Characteristic, it appeared, of ankylosing spondylitis blood was a TCR beta motif of fewer than 10 highly homologous variants.

Sequencing was carried out using blood, either unsorted or a sorted T cell fraction (not recorded which). These receptors originate from a male donor with ankylosing spondylitis.

This clonotype turned up a few times. The genes are TRBV20-1 and TRBJ2-6, with a tentative D call TRBD1 (5 bases). Trimming stripped 3 bases from V and 2 bases from J, with 14 bases between. Germline lookup yields CDR1 DFQATT and CDR2 SNEGSKA (reference sequence). The length of the CDR3 is 16 residues. The CDR3 bases are TGCAGTGCTAGTACTTCAGGGTATCCTGGGGCCAACGTCCTGACTTTC. Protein product: CSASTSGYPGANVLTF.

The genes are TRBV12-3 or TRBV12-4 and TRBJ1-5; D perhaps matches TRBD1 (6 bases). Trimming took off 3 bases at V and 2 bases at J, with 14 bases between the two ends. The CDR3 consists of 16 residues. For the CDR3, the DNA is TGTGCCAGCAGTTTTCGTCAGGGGAAGGGCAATCAGCCCCAGCATTTT. It codes for CASSFRQGKGNQPQHF.

This clonotype appeared a few times. This chain links TRBV5-6 with TRBJ2-7; unclear D gene. Trimming cost V 5 bases and J 1 base, with 19 bases left between them. The CDR3 is 16 amino acids. Germline V gives CDR1 SGHDT, CDR2 YYEEEE. CDR3 amino acids: CASSSVRTRSSYEQYV. The CDR3 DNA follows: TGTGCCAGCAGTTCTGTTCGGACCAGGTCTTCCTACGAGCAGTACGTC.

This clonotype was picked up many times. The chain has TRBV7-2 and TRBJ1-5; D is possibly TRBD1 (5 bases). V lost 0 bases to trimming and J lost 6 bases, with 12 bases between them. Germline V gene lookup returns CDR1 SGHTA and CDR2 FQGNSA. The CDR3 length is 15 residues. The CDR3 here is CASSLAGGAGQPQHF. CDR3 coding DNA: TGTGCCAGCAGCTTAGCCGGAGGGGCGGGTCAGCCCCAGCATTTT. Variable domain in full (rest from reference TRBV7-2 and TRBJ1-5): GAGVSQSPSNKVTEKGKDVELRCDPISGHTALYWYRQSLGQGLEFLIYFQGNSAPDKSGLPSDRFSAERTGGSVSTLTIQRTQQEDSAVYLCASSLAGGAGQPQHFGDGTRLSIL.

The chain joins TRBV12-3 or TRBV12-4 to TRBJ2-3; TRBD2 might be the D (5 bases). The CDR3 contains 16 residues. Trimming removed 0 bases from V and 4 bases from J, with 14 bases in between. Here the CDR3 DNA reads TGTGCCAGCAGTTTAGCCCCCCTCCCGAGGGCAGATACGCAGTATTTT. Protein sequence: CASSLAPLPRADTQYF.

This clonotype was recorded a few times. V usage is TRBV7-9 and J usage is TRBJ2-2, with D perhaps TRBD1 (6 bases). Germline assignment: CDR1 SEHNR and CDR2 FQNEAQ (reference sequence). This CDR3 has 14 residues. This chain's CDR3 is CVASGGLNTGELFF. The CDR3 DNA follows: TGTGTGGCCAGTGGGGGCCTGAACACCGGGGAGCTGTTTTTT.

This clonotype was seen repeatedly, ten times or more. V gene TRBV7-9 combines with J gene TRBJ2-5; D may be TRBD2 (5 bases). The germline gives CDR1 SEHNR, CDR2 FQNEAQ (reference sequence). The CDR3 totals 14 residues. Trimming cost V 1 base and J 0 bases, with 6 bases left between them. The CDR3 protein is CASSLGGNQETQYF. DNA of the CDR3: TGTGCCAGCAGCTTAGGAGGGAACCAAGAGACCCAGTACTTC. The full variable domain, with the rest looked up from reference TRBV7-9 and TRBJ2-5, is DTGVSQNPRHKITKRGQNVTFRCDPISEHNRLYWYRQTLGQGPEFLTYFQNEAQLEKSRLLSDRFSAERPKGSFSTLEIQRTEQGDSAMYLCASSLGGNQETQYFGPGTRLLVL.

This clonotype was detected only a few times. The rearrangement joins TRBV7-2 to TRBJ2-5; D ambiguous. The CDR3 consists of 13 residues. In germline, CDR1 is SGHTA, CDR2 FQGNSA. V dropped 0 bases and J dropped 4 bases, with 6 bases sitting between them. CDR3 loop: CASSLAFRETQYF. The CDR3 region has the DNA TGTGCCAGCAGCTTAGCATTCAGAGAGACCCAGTACTTC.